The clone carrying this TCR beta chain came up a few times. V lost 6 bases, J lost 0 bases, and 12 bases lay in between. The CDR3 runs to 15 residues. Germline CDR1 reads MNHEY; CDR2 reads SVGAGI. The sample comes from a study of blood T cell repertoires in COVID-19. Study summary: Whether acute or convalescent, the COVID-19 samples came from the United States, Italy and Spain. The analysed material was cDNA or gDNA that came from T cells, B-cell-depleted T cells, or PBMCs.

Generated by immunoSEQ multiplex PCR, the TCRdb table keeps only in-frame clones and is missing some. The table lists roughly 230,000 clones, around 82% of them singletons, with approximately 4% in the top ten. The sample consisted of peripheral blood. This receptor was identified in a man aged 50 to 59 with active or convalescent COVID-19. The chain links TRBV6-5 to TRBJ2-1; the D gene is possibly TRBD1 (5 bases). CDR3: CASSRDSISYNEQFF. The CDR3 nucleotides read TGTGCCAGCAGCCGCGACAGCATCTCCTACAATGAGCAGTTCTTC.